Each of the 3 T cell receptor beta chains below was sequenced from the same sample in a study of shared clonotypes between healthy human individuals. The method was immunoSEQ multiplex PCR; TCRdb's version includes in-frame clones alone and lacks a portion of them. The data show about 730,000 clones, roughly 72% seen once. The sample comprised memory CD4+ T cells sorted from blood. Indicated subset: CD45RA-negative fraction. Receptor source: a woman aged 25 to 39 in good health.

The chain combines TRBV10-1 with TRBJ2-1; 9 nucleotides line up with TRBD1. Looked up from germline, CDR1 is WNHNN and CDR2 is SYGVQD (reference sequence). V was clipped by 0 bases and J by 7 bases; unmatched bases: 7. There are 16 residues in the CDR3. DNA for the CDR3: TGCGCCAGCAGTGAGTCGAGTCTCGGGACAGGGAATGAGCAGTTCTTC. Translating gives CASSESSLGTGNEQFF.

The genes are TRBV2 and TRBJ2-7; TRBD1 matches at 10 bases. Germline-derived CDR1 and CDR2 are SNHLY and FYNNEI. V lost 6 bases, J lost 0 bases, and 17 bases stayed unmatched. This CDR3 has 19 residues. This CDR3 reads CASRKTPTLTGGRSYEQYF. CDR3 coding DNA: TGTGCCAGCAGAAAAACCCCAACTTTGACAGGGGGCCGCTCCTACGAGCAGTACTTC. Full variable domain (remainder filled in from reference TRBV2 and TRBJ2-7): EPEVTQTPSHQVTQMGQEVILRCVPISNHLYFYWYRQILGQKVEFLVSFYNNEISEKSEIFDDQFSVERPDGSNFTLKIRSTKLEDSAMYFCASRKTPTLTGGRSYEQYFGPGTRLTVT.

V and J are TRBV7-9 and TRBJ2-3, with 13 bases identical to TRBD2. J gave up 4 bases and V 4 bases, and 14 bases lay outside the gene matches. The CDR3 runs to 19 residues. Germline V gene sequence: CDR1 SEHNR, CDR2 FQNEAQ (reference sequence). The CDR3, as DNA: TGTGCCAGCAGCTCAGCCGGACTAGCGGGAGCCGGTCCCCCAGATACGCAGTATTTT. It is translated as CASSSAGLAGAGPPDTQYF.